These 29 T cell receptor beta chains were sequenced from one sample in a study of blood T cell repertoires in COVID-19. The data were produced by immunoSEQ multiplex PCR, yet TCRdb's version contains in-frame clones alone and is incomplete. The sample lists 130,000 to 150,000 clones; roughly nine tenths were seen once. Input material: peripheral blood. Receptors originate from a woman aged 60-70 years with active COVID-19.

The J gene is TRBJ1-6, the V gene TRBV4-3, with a weak D call TRBD1 (5 bases). Germline V gene data show CDR1 as LGHNA and CDR2 as YSLEER. This CDR3 spans 15 amino acids. Trimming took 0 bases from V and 7 from J, leaving 10 bases between them. The CDR3 spells CASSQEGSGNSPLHF. CDR3 bases: TGCGCCAGCAGCCAAGAGGGATCAGGGAATTCACCCCTCCACTTT.

The rearrangement uses TRBV29-1 and TRBJ2-5, with 7 bases that match TRBD1. This CDR3 is 18 amino acids long. V was clipped by 2 bases and J by 5 bases; unmatched bases: 20. Germline-derived CDR1 and CDR2 are SQVTM and ANQGSEA. The CDR3 DNA is TGCAGCGTTGAATCTTCTAACCCTGGGTCAGGGGGTATGGAGACCCAGTACTTC. Translating gives CSVESSNPGSGGMETQYF.

The chain links TRBV30 to TRBJ1-3; D ambiguous. The germline gives CDR1 GTSNPN, CDR2 SVGIG (reference sequence). This CDR3 is built from 15 residues. V was trimmed by 0 bases and J by 0 bases, leaving 9 bases between them. CDR3 amino acids: CAWSVLLSSGNTIYF. The CDR3 DNA is TGTGCCTGGAGTGTGCTGTTGAGCTCTGGAAACACCATATATTTT.

V usage is TRBV5-4 and J usage is TRBJ1-1; 10 bases match TRBD1. The CDR3 spans 15 residues. V was pared by 2 bases and J by 5 bases, with 6 bases of the junction left unmatched. Germline V gives CDR1 SGHNT, CDR2 YYREEE (reference sequence). The CDR3 coding sequence is TGTGCCAGCAGCTTCCTCGACAGGGGGCGGACTGAAGCTTTCTTT. Translating it yields CASSFLDRGRTEAFF.

The chain is built from TRBV15 and TRBJ1-5, with 10 bases identical to TRBD1. Germline V gene sequence: CDR1 LNHNV, CDR2 YYDKDF (reference sequence). After removal of 1 base from V and 6 bases from J, the junction contained 6 bases not matched to a gene. CDR3 size: 16 residues. Here the CDR3 reads CATSRVYRDRGQPQHF. The DNA for the CDR3 is TGTGCCACCAGCAGAGTTTACCGGGACAGGGGTCAGCCCCAGCATTTT.

The genes are TRBV28 and TRBJ2-1; 7 positions match TRBD2. Per germline, CDR1 MDHEN and CDR2 SYDVKM. Trimming cost V 3 bases and J 0 bases; bases outside gene matches: 5. The CDR3 totals 16 residues. The CDR3 reads CASSFGGSPSYNEQFF. CDR3 DNA: TGTGCCAGCAGTTTCGGCGGGAGCCCCTCCTACAATGAGCAGTTCTTC. Filled out from reference TRBV28 and TRBJ2-1, the complete variable domain reads DVKVTQSSRYLVKRTGEKVFLECVQDMDHENMFWYRQDPGLGLRLIYFSYDVKMKEKGDIPEGYSVSREKKERFSLILESASTNQTSMYLCASSFGGSPSYNEQFFGPGTRLTVL.

This clone was counted between two and nine times. This chain uses TRBV6-2 or TRBV6-3 with TRBJ2-7, with D hard to call. Germline loops: CDR1 MNHEY, CDR2 SVGEGT. V was shortened by 5 bases and J by 6 bases, with 11 bases between the two germline ends. This CDR3 contains 12 residues. The chain's CDR3 is CASSPPVSEQYF. In DNA, the CDR3 is TGTGCCAGCAGTCCCCCTGTCAGCGAGCAGTACTTC.

The table lists this clone with a count of one. V usage is TRBV7-3 and J usage is TRBJ2-3; the match to TRBD2 covers 8 bases. Germline V gene data show CDR1 as SGHTA and CDR2 as FQGTGA. CDR3 length: 13 residues. V lost 6 bases and J lost 4; bases outside the gene matches: 3. CDR3 residues: CASRGLVADTQYF. In DNA form, the CDR3 reads TGTGCCAGCAGGGGACTAGTAGCAGATACGCAGTATTTT. Filled out from reference TRBV7-3 and TRBJ2-3, the complete variable domain reads GAGVSQTPSNKVTEKGKYVELRCDPISGHTALYWYRQSLGQGPEFLIYFQGTGAADDSGLPNDRFFAVRPEGSVSTLKIQRTERGDSAVYLCASRGLVADTQYFGPGTRLTVL.

The chain uses TRBV2 and TRBJ2-2, with TRBD1 identical over 10 bases. The CDR3 loop spans 15 amino acids. V gave up 7 bases and J gave up 1 base; unmatched junction bases: 3. From germline, CDR1 is SNHLY and CDR2 FYNNEI. CDR3 sequence: CASKGQGVNTGELFF. The CDR3 DNA sequence: TGTGCCAGCAAAGGACAGGGGGTGAACACCGGGGAGCTGTTTTTT.

V gene TRBV29-1 combines with J gene TRBJ2-5; 8 bases match TRBD2. CDR1 is SQVTM and CDR2 is ANQGSEA in the germline V gene. The V gene end was trimmed by 1 base and the J gene end by 5 bases; junction bases not matched to a gene: 15. CDR3 size: 17 residues. The CDR3 spells CSVEVEYNLLAVETQYF. In DNA, the CDR3 is TGCAGCGTTGAAGTAGAATATAACCTACTAGCGGTGGAGACCCAGTACTTC. Supplemented by reference TRBV29-1 and TRBJ2-5, the full variable domain reads SAVISQKPSRDICQRGTSLTIQCQVDSQVTMMFWYRQQPGQSLTLIATANQGSEATYESGFVIDKFPISRPNLTFSTLTVSNMSPEDSSIYLCSVEVEYNLLAVETQYFGPGTRLLVL.

The gene calls are TRBV28 and TRBJ1-5, with D perhaps TRBD1 (5 bases). CDR1 MDHEN and CDR2 SYDVKM come from the germline V gene. This CDR3 region has 15 residues. Trimming shortened V by 7 bases and J by 1 base, and 14 bases separated the two germline ends. CDR3 residues: CASKWGLKSNQPQHF. The CDR3 bases are TGTGCCAGCAAATGGGGCCTCAAGAGCAATCAGCCCCAGCATTTT.

This clone came up a few times. This chain connects TRBV6-5 to TRBJ2-7, with 8 nucleotides matching TRBD1. The CDR3 loop spans 14 amino acids. Per germline, CDR1 MNHEY and CDR2 SVGAGI. The junction had 7 bases not matched to a gene; V was cut back by 3 bases and J by 6 bases. CDR3 loop: CASSYTGQGSEQYF. In DNA, the CDR3 is TGTGCCAGCAGTTATACTGGACAGGGCAGCGAGCAGTACTTC.

The gene calls are TRBV9 and TRBJ1-6; 8 positions match TRBD1. The CDR3 contains 15 residues. The V gene's germline CDR1 is SGDLS and CDR2 YYNGEE. V trimming: 2 bases; J trimming: 7 bases; junction bases outside the gene matches: 5. Written as DNA, the CDR3 is TGTGCCAGCAGCGTCGTGGACAGGGACAATTCACCCCTCCACTTT. It translates to CASSVVDRDNSPLHF.

J is TRBJ2-3 and V is TRBV9, with 7 bases lining up with TRBD2. Germline CDR1 reads SGDLS; CDR2 reads YYNGEE. The trim removed 4 bases at V and 6 bases at J, leaving 17 bases unmatched. This CDR3 is 17 amino acids long. In nucleotides, the CDR3 is TGTGCCAGCAGCTCGCCGACTAGCTTGGGGCCCTCTGATACGCAGTATTTT. This translates into CASSSPTSLGPSDTQYF.

The chain carries TRBV6-1 and TRBJ2-1, with 8 bases lining up with TRBD2. Germline CDR1 reads MNHNS; CDR2 reads SASEGT. V lost 2 bases and J lost 7; bases outside the gene matches: 10. The CDR3 runs 16 residues. CDR3 coding DNA: TGTGCCAGCAGTGAAAGGCCGGGACTAGACGGTAATGAGCAGTTCTTC. It encodes CASSERPGLDGNEQFF.

The chain is built from TRBV4-2 and TRBJ2-6; no clear D gene. Germline CDR1 reads LGHNA; CDR2 reads YNFKEQ. V was clipped by 4 bases and J by 2 bases, with 9 bases between them. This CDR3 comprises 15 residues. This CDR3 is CASSLRSTGANVLTF. Here the CDR3 DNA reads TGTGCCAGCAGCCTTCGTTCTACTGGGGCCAACGTCCTGACTTTC.

The chain uses TRBV29-1 and TRBJ1-4; D gene uncertain. The V gene's germline CDR1 is SQVTM and CDR2 ANQGSEA. The V gene lost 4 bases and the J gene lost 8 bases, with 11 bases spanning the gap. The length of the CDR3 is 12 residues. CDR3 in DNA: TGCAGCGTTGGGCGGGCTAGCGAAAAACTGTTTTTT. Translated, it gives CSVGRASEKLFF. The whole variable domain, filled in from reference TRBV29-1 and TRBJ1-4, reads SAVISQKPSRDICQRGTSLTIQCQVDSQVTMMFWYRQQPGQSLTLIATANQGSEATYESGFVIDKFPISRPNLTFSTLTVSNMSPEDSSIYLCSVGRASEKLFFGSGTQLSVL.

The chain links TRBV19 to TRBJ1-1, with 7 bases lining up with TRBD1. CDR1 is LNHDA and CDR2 is SQIVND in the germline V gene (reference sequence). The trim removed 5 bases at V and 1 base at J, leaving 13 bases unmatched. This CDR3 contains 17 residues. CDR3 in amino acids: CASSSVYRRGKNTEAFF. The CDR3 DNA reads as TGTGCCAGTAGTTCCGTGTACCGCAGGGGGAAGAACACTGAAGCTTTCTTT.

DNA for the CDR3: TGTGCCAGCAGTGGGGGACAGGGGTCGTATGTTATAAGCCAAGAGACCCAGTACTTC. Residues: CASSGGQGSYVISQETQYF. The chain carries TRBV2 and TRBJ2-5; 10 nucleotides align to TRBD1. Germline V CDR1 and CDR2: SNHLY, FYNNEI. V trimming: 4 bases; J trimming: 1 base; junction bases outside the gene matches: 15. There are 19 residues in the CDR3.

V and J are TRBV19 and TRBJ1-3; a possible D gene is TRBD1 (6 bases). In germline, CDR1 is LNHDA, CDR2 SQIVND (reference sequence). Trimming pared 7 bases from V and 3 bases from J, leaving 16 bases between. This CDR3 has 15 amino acids. The DNA for the CDR3 is TGTGCCAGTAAGCCAGGGGATACAGGTGGAAACACCATATATTTT. This gives the protein CASKPGDTGGNTIYF. The full variable domain, its missing parts supplied by reference TRBV19 and TRBJ1-3, is DGGITQSPKYLFRKEGQNVTLSCEQNLNHDAMYWYRQDPGQGLRLIYYSQIVNDFQKGDIAEGYSVSREKKESFPLTVTSAQKNPTAFYLCASKPGDTGGNTIYFGEGSWLTVV.

J is TRBJ2-2 and V is TRBV5-1; TRBD2 is a possible D gene (6 bases). This CDR3 region has 15 residues. Trimming left V 4 bases short and J 6 bases short, with 16 bases between. CDR1 is SGHRS and CDR2 is YFSETQ in the germline V gene. In DNA, the CDR3 is TGCGCCAGCAGCGCCGGGACTTCCTGGGCCGGGGAGCTGTTTTTT. Its protein product is CASSAGTSWAGELFF.

The chain links TRBV2 to TRBJ2-3; 9 bases agree with TRBD1. This CDR3 region has 15 residues. CDR1 is SNHLY and CDR2 is FYNNEI in the germline V gene. Trimming at V came to 6 bases and at J to 2 bases, leaving 6 bases not matched to a gene. CDR3 coding DNA: TGTGCCAGCAGAGGACAGGGGTTTTTCACAGATACGCAGTATTTT. Translation: CASRGQGFFTDTQYF.

The chain links TRBV6-2 or TRBV6-3 to TRBJ1-5; the match to TRBD1 covers 9 bases. The junction had 6 bases not matched to a gene; V was cut back by 4 bases and J by 2 bases. Germline V CDR1 and CDR2: MNHEY, SVGEGT. CDR3 size: 16 residues. The CDR3 region has the DNA TGTGCCAGCAGTTCCCGGGACAGGGTTGGCAATCAGCCCCAGCATTTT. Protein: CASSSRDRVGNQPQHF.

This chain joins TRBV15 and TRBJ2-3; D perhaps matches TRBD2 (5 bases). Germline V gene data show CDR1 as LNHNV and CDR2 as YYDKDF (reference sequence). V lost 0 bases, J lost 4 bases, and 14 bases lay in between. The CDR3 has 16 amino acids. The CDR3 loop is CATSRDWVSGADTQYF. The CDR3 region has the DNA TGTGCCACCAGCAGAGATTGGGTTTCCGGGGCAGATACGCAGTATTTT. The variable domain in full, completed from reference TRBV15 and TRBJ2-3, reads DAMVIQNPRYQVTQFGKPVTLSCSQTLNHNVMYWYQQKSSQAPKLLFHYYDKDFNNEADTPDNFQSRRPNTSFCFLDIRSPGLGDTAMYLCATSRDWVSGADTQYFGPGTRLTVL.

This clone appeared a single time. The chain has TRBV7-2 and TRBJ2-1, with TRBD2 matching 9 bases. Looked up from germline, CDR1 is SGHTA and CDR2 is FQGNSA. CDR3 length: 16 amino acids. J gave up 8 bases and V 1 base, and 9 bases lay outside the gene matches. The CDR3 sequence: CASSLVGSGREDEQFF. CDR3 DNA: TGTGCCAGCAGCTTAGTGGGTAGCGGGAGAGAGGATGAGCAGTTCTTC.

This sequence joins TRBV7-2 and TRBJ2-7, with 8 bases matching TRBD2. Per the germline V gene, CDR1 is SGHTA and CDR2 is FQGNSA. V was pared by 0 bases and J by 4 bases, with 11 bases of the junction left unmatched. The CDR3 has 17 residues. Written as DNA, the CDR3 is TGTGCCAGCAGCTTAGCGGAAGGTAGCGGGACCCTATACGAGCAGTACTTC. Translation: CASSLAEGSGTLYEQYF.

The chain links TRBV21-1 to TRBJ2-7; the table's D call, TRBD1, was not checked against the DNA. TRBV21-1 is marked as a pseudogene. This CDR3 contains 12 residues. This chain's CDR3 is CACQGPTYEQYF. The CDR3 DNA is TGTGCCTGTCAGGGCCCTACCTACGAGCAGTACTTC.

The rearrangement links TRBV5-6 to TRBJ2-1; 7 nucleotides agree with TRBD2. V gave up 4 bases and J gave up 4 bases; unmatched junction bases: 11. The CDR3 length is 16 residues. The germline gives CDR1 SGHDT, CDR2 YYEEEE. The CDR3 DNA sequence: TGTGCCAGCAGCCGGGACGGCGGGAGAAGGTACAATGAGCAGTTCTTC. Translating gives CASSRDGGRRYNEQFF. Supplemented by reference TRBV5-6 and TRBJ2-1, the full variable domain reads DAGVTQSPTHLIKTRGQQVTLRCSPKSGHDTVSWYQQALGQGPQFIFQYYEEEERQRGNFPDRFSGHQFPNYSSELNVNALLLGDSALYLCASSRDGGRRYNEQFFGPGTRLTVL.

The gene calls are TRBV7-9 and TRBJ2-3, with D perhaps matching TRBD2 (5 bases). The V end lost 1 base, the J end lost 0 bases, and 8 bases lay between the germline ends. Germline loops: CDR1 SEHNR, CDR2 FQNEAQ (reference sequence). This CDR3 is built from 15 residues. The CDR3 loop reads CASSLGGLSTDTQYF. The CDR3 nucleotides are TGTGCCAGCAGCTTAGGAGGGTTGAGCACAGATACGCAGTATTTT. Variable domain in full (rest from reference TRBV7-9 and TRBJ2-3): DTGVSQNPRHKITKRGQNVTFRCDPISEHNRLYWYRQTLGQGPEFLTYFQNEAQLEKSRLLSDRFSAERPKGSFSTLEIQRTEQGDSAMYLCASSLGGLSTDTQYFGPGTRLTVL.